The T cell receptor (beta chain) under discussion was sequenced for a study of T cell repertoires in cytomegalovirus infection. The overall study: Public TCR beta signatures were indicative of both CMV infection and a matching HLA type.

TCRdb redid the calling of the reads with MiXCR, one entry per CDR3 protein. Among roughly 500,000 distinct CDR3 sequences listed, approximately 10% were seen once. Germline CDR1 is SGHVS and CDR2 is FNYEAQ. V was shortened by 6 bases and J by 3 bases, with 11 bases between the two germline ends. The CDR3 runs 13 residues. This clonotype has a count of ten or more. The J gene is TRBJ1-1, the V gene TRBV7-6; D remains unclear. The specimen sequenced was PBMCs. The source of this sequence is a human donor in good health (CMV status not recorded). Some clones in this sample may be carry-over from other donors' samples. The CDR3 DNA is TGTGCCAGCAGTCAAAAGGTATACACTGAAGCTTTCTTT. Encoded protein: CASSQKVYTEAFF.